These 8 T cell receptor beta chains originate from one sample sequenced in a study of identical twins. TCRdb analysed the 5' RACE reads with MiXCR anew, one entry per CDR3 protein. The table includes around 1.7 million distinct CDR3 sequences, less than 35% detected once. Source material: cord blood. The receptors shown here come from a newborn girl in good health.

The chain couples TRBV19 to TRBJ1-1; D uncertain. Trimming cost V 2 bases and J 1 base, with 2 bases left between them. The germline V gene has CDR1 LNHDA and CDR2 SQIVND (reference sequence). The CDR3 totals 12 residues. This chain's CDR3 is CASSIQNTEAFF. CDR3 coding DNA: TGTGCCAGTAGTATACAGAACACTGAAGCTTTCTTT.

The V call is TRBV6-1, the J call TRBJ2-3; D not resolved. This CDR3 region has 12 residues. V gave up 7 bases and J gave up 4 bases, with 9 bases separating them. The V gene's germline CDR1 is MNHNS and CDR2 SASEGT. CDR3 in amino acids: CASKAGSDTQYF. Written as DNA, the CDR3 is TGTGCCAGCAAGGCAGGCTCAGATACGCAGTATTTT.

On this clonotype: A single base separates this from a much larger clone, so it may be a read error. V is TRBV20-1 and J is TRBJ2-5; TRBD2 matches at 7 bases. This CDR3 is built from 14 residues. Germline trimming cut 1 base from V and 11 bases from J; bases unmatched to any gene: 13. Germline CDR1 is DFQATT and CDR2 is SNEGSKA (reference sequence). CDR3 sequence reads: CSARARLALNEQYF. CDR3 in DNA: TGCAGTGCTAGAGCACGACTAGCTCTCAATGAGCAGTACTTC.

This clonotype was seen a few times. The chain uses TRBV29-1 and TRBJ2-1, with 7 bases that match TRBD1. Germline values: CDR1 SQVTM, CDR2 ANQGSEA. The CDR3 is 13 residues long. Trimming took 5 bases from V and 5 from J; bases not matched to a gene: 6. The CDR3 loop reads CSVTGDSHNEQFF. CDR3 bases: TGCAGCGTTACAGGGGATTCGCACAATGAGCAGTTCTTC.

Concerning this clonotype: The junction shows a germline mismatch at one end, possibly a read error. The V call is TRBV5-1, the J call TRBJ2-3; the D gene is possibly TRBD1 (6 bases). Germline V CDR1 and CDR2: SGHRS, YFSETQ. The CDR3 runs to 15 residues. The CDR3 nucleotides read TGCGCCGGCAGCTTCGGACAGATGCACACAGATACGCAGTATTTT. Translation: CAGSFGQMHTDTQYF.

The chain couples TRBV4-2 to TRBJ2-1; 8 bases fit TRBD2. V lost 1 base and J lost 6; bases outside the gene matches: 17. Germline loops: CDR1 LGHNA, CDR2 YNFKEQ. The CDR3 sequence is 19 residues long. The CDR3 is CASSQGGTRIPPSSNEQFF. CDR3 DNA sequence: TGTGCCAGCAGCCAAGGCGGGACTAGGATCCCCCCATCTTCCAATGAGCAGTTCTTC.

The chain is built from TRBV24-1 and TRBJ2-1; D may be TRBD1 (6 bases). CDR1 is KGHDR, CDR2 SFDVKD, per germline. V lost 3 bases to trimming and J lost 4 bases, with 12 bases between them. There are 15 residues in the CDR3. In DNA form, the CDR3 reads TGTGCCACCAGTGATCCTGGGACACCTTACAATGAGCAGTTCTTC. It translates to CATSDPGTPYNEQFF.

The CDR3 reads CSATGQGVYEQYF. The CDR3 DNA follows: TGCAGTGCCACGGGACAGGGTGTCTACGAGCAGTACTTC. V gene TRBV20-1 combines with J gene TRBJ2-7, with 9 bases aligning to TRBD1. Trimming cost V 6 bases and J 3 bases; bases outside gene matches: 6. CDR3 length: 13 amino acids. Germline-derived CDR1 and CDR2 are DFQATT and SNEGSKA (reference sequence).